Listed below are T cell receptor beta chains from one sample, sequenced in a study of cytomegalovirus exposure and HLA in healthy donors. Only in-frame clones appear in the TCRdb table, and some are missing; sequencing was by immunoSEQ multiplex PCR. Here the sample spans about 140,000 clones, 73% being singletons. Sequenced sample: PBMCs. Every receptor here comes from a middle-aged woman in good health and CMV-seronegative. Each CDR3 is given with its conserved first and last residue.

V gene	J gene	CDR3 protein
TRBV7-9	TRBJ2-3	CASSLSGADTQYF
TRBV27	TRBJ2-2	CASSLSLNTGELFF
TRBV19	TRBJ2-7	CASRASGTDPGEQYF
TRBV11-2	TRBJ1-2	CASSLDPQGFGYTF
TRBV5-5	TRBJ1-4	CASSLLDGLGLNEKLFF
TRBV5-6	TRBJ2-5	CASSRGTGGETQYF
TRBV7-8	TRBJ1-1	CASSLVGSYTEAFF
TRBV5-6	TRBJ1-3	CASSFWYSSGNTIYF
TRBV15	TRBJ1-5	CATSVGQYNQPQHF
TRBV7-9	TRBJ1-2	CASSTTGTGGYTF
TRBV19	TRBJ2-3	CASSPEGDTQYF
TRBV14	TRBJ1-1	CASSQFQGTEAFF
TRBV6-5	TRBJ1-2	CASNSGINYGYTF
TRBV6-5	TRBJ2-3	CASGVAGAHTDTQYF
TRBV2	TRBJ2-7	CASSDRTGAYEQYF
TRBV4-1	TRBJ2-2	CASSQELAGAGDTGELFF
TRBV7-9	TRBJ1-1	CASSLDRGHGTEAFF
TRBV5-4	TRBJ2-3	CASSFGGDTQYF
TRBV18	TRBJ2-3	CASSPKTTGGTDTQYF
TRBV6-6	TRBJ1-2	CASSPPDRISNYGYTF
TRBV5-5	TRBJ1-4	CASSLEGTGEEKLFF
TRBV11-2	TRBJ1-3	CASSWGTGGSGNTIYF
TRBV9	TRBJ2-5	CASSGDPGGFETQYF
TRBV5-1	TRBJ2-2	CASSLDSGVTGELFF
TRBV6-1	TRBJ1-2	CASRQGPLYGYTF
TRBV9	TRBJ1-5	CASSVDGGYQPQHF
TRBV5-5	TRBJ1-6	CASSQDWNSPLHF
TRBV7-6	TRBJ1-2	CASSSRGQGHGYTF
TRBV13	TRBJ1-6	CASSSGQNNSPLHF
TRBV4-2	TRBJ2-1	CASSQGTGSENEQLF
TRBV27	TRBJ2-5	CASSSGTSGGVGETQYF
TRBV10-3	TRBJ2-5	CATAGPGGRETQYF
TRBV7-8	TRBJ2-1	CASGLAGAHYNEQFF
TRBV5-1	TRBJ1-1	CASSLANGQMNTEAFF